This TCR beta chain originates from a study of beta chain features in type 1 diabetes. Germline lookup yields CDR1 SGHTA and CDR2 FQGNSA. The CDR3 has 16 amino acids. The junction had 6 bases not matched to a gene; V was cut back by 5 bases and J by 1 base. Expressed TCRB transcripts were sequenced after all isolated RNA was converted to cDNA. Profiling relied on immunoSEQ multiplex PCR, and the TCRdb table lists in-frame clones only, not all of them. The sample carries about 350,000 clones, around a fifth recorded once. Sequencing was done on a sample of naive CD4+ T cells from blood. The rearrangement joins TRBV7-2 to TRBJ2-3; 10 bases map to TRBD1. The TCR originated in a woman younger than 30 in good health. The DNA of the CDR3 is TGTGCCAGCAGCCTGCTGACAGGGGGCCGCACAGATACGCAGTATTTT. Translation gives CASSLLTGGRTDTQYF.